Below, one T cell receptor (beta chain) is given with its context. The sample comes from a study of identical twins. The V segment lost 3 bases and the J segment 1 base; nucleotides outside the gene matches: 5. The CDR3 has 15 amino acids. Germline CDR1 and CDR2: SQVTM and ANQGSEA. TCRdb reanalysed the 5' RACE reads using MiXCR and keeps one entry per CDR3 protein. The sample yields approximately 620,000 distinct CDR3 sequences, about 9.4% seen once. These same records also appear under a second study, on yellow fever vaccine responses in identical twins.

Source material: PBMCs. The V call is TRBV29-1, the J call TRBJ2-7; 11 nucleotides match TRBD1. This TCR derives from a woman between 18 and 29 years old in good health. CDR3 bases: TGCAGCGTTGACAAGTGGGACAGGGGGTCCTACGAGCAGTACTTC. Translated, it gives CSVDKWDRGSYEQYF.